This T cell receptor (beta chain) was found in a study of identical twins. Whole-study findings and limits: The models gave estimates that fell short of the out-of-frame TCR alpha sharing seen in monozygotic twins.

Worth noting for this clonotype: Its antigen remains unknown.

Germline-derived CDR1 and CDR2 are SNHLY and FYNNEI. The CDR3 loop spans 14 amino acids. The ends lost 10 bases at V and 3 bases at J; junction bases unmatched: 7. TCRdb itself ran the 5' RACE reads through MiXCR, one entry per CDR3 protein. The repertoire holds hundreds of thousands of distinct CDR3 sequences, with 10% to 15% as singletons. The same data also contributed to another study, on yellow fever vaccine responses in identical twins.

This chain uses TRBV2 with TRBJ2-2; 8 nucleotides align to TRBD2. The sequencing input was PBMCs. The sequence was collected from a woman younger than 35 in good health. This CDR3 reads CATDSGNDTGELFF. In nucleotides, the CDR3 is TGTGCCACCGATAGCGGGAACGACACCGGGGAGCTGTTTTTT.